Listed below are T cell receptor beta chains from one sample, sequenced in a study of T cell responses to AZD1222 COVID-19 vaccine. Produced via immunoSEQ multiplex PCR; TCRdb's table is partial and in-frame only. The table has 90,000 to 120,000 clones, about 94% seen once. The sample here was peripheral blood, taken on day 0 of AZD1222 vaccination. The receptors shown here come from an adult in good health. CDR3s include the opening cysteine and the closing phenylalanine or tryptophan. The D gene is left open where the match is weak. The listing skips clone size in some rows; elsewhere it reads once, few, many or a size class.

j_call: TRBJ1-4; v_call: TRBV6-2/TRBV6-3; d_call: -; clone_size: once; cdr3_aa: CASSSTSEKLFF; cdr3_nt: TGTGCCAGCAGTTCGACTTCTGAAAAACTGTTTTTT
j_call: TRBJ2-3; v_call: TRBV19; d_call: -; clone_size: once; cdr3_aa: CASSKPEGSDTQYF; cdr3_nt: TGTGCCAGTAGCAAGCCGGAGGGCTCGGATACGCAGTATTTT
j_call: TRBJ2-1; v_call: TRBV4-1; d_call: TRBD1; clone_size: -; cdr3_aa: CASSQWLTGIVEQFF; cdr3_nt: TGCGCCAGCAGCCAATGGCTGACAGGGATCGTTGAGCAGTTCTTC
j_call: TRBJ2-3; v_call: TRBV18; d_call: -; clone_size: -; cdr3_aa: CASSPRQDTDTQYF; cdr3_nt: TGTGCCAGCTCACCAAGGCAGGACACAGATACGCAGTATTTT
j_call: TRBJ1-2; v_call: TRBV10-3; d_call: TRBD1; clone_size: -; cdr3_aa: CAISERQGDGGYTF; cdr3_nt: TGTGCCATCAGTGAGCGGCAGGGGGACGGTGGCTACACCTTC
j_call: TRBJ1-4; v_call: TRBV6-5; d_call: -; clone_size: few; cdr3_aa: CASSPRGYEKLFF; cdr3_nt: TGTGCCAGCAGCCCCCGGGGTTATGAAAAACTGTTTTTT
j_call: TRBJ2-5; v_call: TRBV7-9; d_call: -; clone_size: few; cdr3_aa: CASSFPPSPKTEETQYF; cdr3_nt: TGTGCCAGCAGCTTCCCACCCTCGCCAAAGACGGAAGAGACCCAGTACTTC
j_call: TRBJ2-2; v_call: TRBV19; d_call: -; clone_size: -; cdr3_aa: CASSIEAGWAGELFF; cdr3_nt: TGTGCCAGTAGTATCGAGGCGGGATGGGCCGGGGAGCTGTTTTTT
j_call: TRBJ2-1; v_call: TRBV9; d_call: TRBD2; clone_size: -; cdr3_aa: CASSPLAGPSNEQFF; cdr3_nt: TGTGCCAGCAGCCCTCTAGCGGGGCCCAGCAATGAGCAGTTCTTC
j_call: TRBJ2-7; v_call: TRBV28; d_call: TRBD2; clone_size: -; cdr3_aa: CASSFSGRFTEQYF; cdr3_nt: TGTGCCAGCAGCTTTAGCGGGAGGTTCACCGAGCAGTACTTC
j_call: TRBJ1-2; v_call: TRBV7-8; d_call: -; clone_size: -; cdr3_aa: CASSLADGGYYGYTF; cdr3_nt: TGTGCCAGCAGCTTAGCCGACGGAGGATACTATGGCTACACCTTC
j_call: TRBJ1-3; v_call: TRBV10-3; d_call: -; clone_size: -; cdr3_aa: CAIGQSSGNTIYF; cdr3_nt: TGTGCCATCGGGCAGAGCTCTGGAAACACCATATATTTT
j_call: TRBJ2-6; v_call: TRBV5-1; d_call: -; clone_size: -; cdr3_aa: CASSFSGGLANVLTF; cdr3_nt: TGCGCCAGCAGCTTCAGCGGAGGGCTGGCCAACGTCCTGACTTTC
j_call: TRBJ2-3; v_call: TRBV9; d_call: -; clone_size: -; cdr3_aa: CASAGDTQYF; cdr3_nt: TGTGCCAGCGCGGGGGATACGCAGTATTTT
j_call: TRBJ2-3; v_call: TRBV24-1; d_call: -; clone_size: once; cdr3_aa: CATSEPGMVSTDTQYF; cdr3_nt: TGTGCCACCAGTGAACCGGGAATGGTTAGCACAGATACGCAGTATTTT
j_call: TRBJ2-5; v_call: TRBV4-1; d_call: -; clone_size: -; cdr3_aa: CASSQDRGQQETQYF; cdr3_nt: TGCGCCAGCAGCCAAGACCGAGGGCAACAAGAGACCCAGTACTTC
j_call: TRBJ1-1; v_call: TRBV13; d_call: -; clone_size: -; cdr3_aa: CASSLEGSSRPFF; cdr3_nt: TGTGCCAGCAGCTTAGAGGGTAGTAGCAGACCTTTCTTT
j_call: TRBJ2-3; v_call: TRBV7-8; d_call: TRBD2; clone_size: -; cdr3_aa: CASSLAGLAGGSDTQYF; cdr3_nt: TGTGCCAGCAGCTTGGCGGGACTAGCGGGAGGAAGCGATACGCAGTATTTT
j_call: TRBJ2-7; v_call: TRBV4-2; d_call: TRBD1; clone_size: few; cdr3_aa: CASSPTGVDGFDEQYF; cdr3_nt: TGTGCCAGCAGCCCAACAGGGGTAGATGGATTTGACGAGCAGTACTTC
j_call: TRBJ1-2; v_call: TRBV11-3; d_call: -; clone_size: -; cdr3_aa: CASSLAPCKGSSSGNGYTF; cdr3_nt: TGTGCCAGCAGCTTAGCTCCTTGTAAAGGTAGTAGCTCGGGAAATGGCTACACCTTC
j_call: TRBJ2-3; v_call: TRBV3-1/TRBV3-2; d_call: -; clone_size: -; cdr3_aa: CASSQDRAGQPEYTQYF; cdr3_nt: TGTGCCAGCAGCCAAGATCGGGCAGGGCAGCCGGAGTATACGCAGTATTTT
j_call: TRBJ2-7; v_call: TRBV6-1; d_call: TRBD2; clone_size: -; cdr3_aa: CASSEGILAGGYEQYF; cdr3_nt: TGTGCCAGCAGTGAAGGCATTCTAGCGGGAGGCTACGAGCAGTACTTC